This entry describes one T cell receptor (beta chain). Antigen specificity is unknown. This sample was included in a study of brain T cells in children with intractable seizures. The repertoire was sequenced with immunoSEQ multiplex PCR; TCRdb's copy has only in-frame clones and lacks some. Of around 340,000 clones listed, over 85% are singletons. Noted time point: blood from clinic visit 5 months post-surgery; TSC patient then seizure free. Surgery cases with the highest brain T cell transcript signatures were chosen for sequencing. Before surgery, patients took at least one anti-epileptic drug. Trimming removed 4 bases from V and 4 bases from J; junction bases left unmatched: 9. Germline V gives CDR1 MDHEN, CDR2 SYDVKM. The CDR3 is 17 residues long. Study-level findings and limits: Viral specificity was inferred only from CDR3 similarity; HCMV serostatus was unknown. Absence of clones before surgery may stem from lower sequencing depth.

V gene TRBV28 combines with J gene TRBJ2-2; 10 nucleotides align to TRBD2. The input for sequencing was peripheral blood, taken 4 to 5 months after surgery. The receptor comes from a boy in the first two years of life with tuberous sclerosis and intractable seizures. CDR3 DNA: TGTGCCAGCAGTTGGGGTTCTAGCGGGGGCCCCACCGGGGAGCTGTTTTTT. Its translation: CASSWGSSGGPTGELFF.